Below are 15 T cell receptor beta chains sequenced from a single sample in a study of T cell repertoires in cytomegalovirus infection. Their antigens are not known. TCRdb re-called the reads with MiXCR, one entry per CDR3 protein. This sample has approximately 730,000 distinct CDR3 sequences, with roughly 28% found just once. The sequencing here drew on cultured CD8+ T cells from PBMCs, taken from culture after CMV antigen stimulation. Every receptor here comes from a human donor in good health (CMV status not recorded). Some clones in this sample may be carry-over from other donors' samples.

The rearrangement uses TRBV4-1 and TRBJ1-1; tentatively, D is TRBD1 (6 bases). Trimming pared 1 base from V and 5 bases from J, leaving 14 bases between. CDR3 length equals 15 residues. CDR1 is MGHRA, CDR2 YSYEKL, per germline. The CDR3 region has the DNA TGCGCCAGCAGCCAAGGCCGGGGGCGAGATACTGAAGCTTTCTTT. Its translation: CASSQGRGRDTEAFF.

This chain uses TRBV4-2 with TRBJ1-1; TRBD1 matches at 12 bases. Looked up from germline, CDR1 is LGHNA and CDR2 is YNFKEQ. The CDR3 consists of 19 residues. V was clipped by 2 bases and J by 3 bases; unmatched bases: 13. The CDR3 bases are TGTGCCAGCAGCCAACCGCATTCCGGGACAGGGGGCGTTGACACTGAAGCTTTCTTT. The encoded protein is CASSQPHSGTGGVDTEAFF.

This sequence joins TRBV6-2 or TRBV6-3 and TRBJ2-7; 7 bases fit TRBD1. Germline V gene lookup returns CDR1 MNHEY and CDR2 SVGEGT. The CDR3 totals 14 residues. V lost 6 bases and J lost 3; bases outside the gene matches: 8. The CDR3 nucleotides read TGTGCCAGCAGGAGACAGGGAGTTATCTACGAGCAGTACTTC. As protein: CASRRQGVIYEQYF.

This clonotype was observed at least ten times. V is TRBV7-8 and J is TRBJ2-1; 14 bases match TRBD2. Germline V gene data show CDR1 as SGHVS and CDR2 as FQNEAQ. The CDR3 covers 14 residues. Trimming took 5 bases from V and 10 from J; bases not matched to a gene: 4. CDR3 sequence reads: CASSRLAGGQEQFF. The CDR3 DNA is TGTGCCAGCAGCAGACTAGCGGGGGGGCAAGAGCAGTTCTTC.

The V call is TRBV6-6, the J call TRBJ2-5; TRBD2 matches at 8 bases. This CDR3 is 13 amino acids long. Losses at the gene ends were 9 bases for V and 5 bases for J; bases not matched to a gene: 8. The V gene's germline CDR1 is MNHNY and CDR2 SVGAGI (reference sequence). CDR3 amino acids: CASPGGVRETQYF. DNA of the CDR3: TGTGCCAGTCCCGGGGGGGTCCGGGAGACCCAGTACTTC.

This clonotype has just a few counts. J is TRBJ2-5 and V is TRBV7-6; no firm D call. CDR1 and CDR2 from the germline V gene are SGHVS and FNYEAQ. This CDR3 has 13 amino acids. V shed 4 bases and J shed 5 bases, with 11 bases lying between them. The CDR3 sequence: CASSSRSRETQYF. CDR3 DNA sequence: TGTGCCAGCAGCTCGAGATCCAGGGAGACCCAGTACTTC.

The chain employs TRBV4-3 and TRBJ1-2; a possible D gene is TRBD1 (5 bases). The V and J ends lost 0 bases and 8 bases respectively, with 19 bases between them. CDR1 is LGHNA and CDR2 is YSLEER in the germline V gene. This CDR3 contains 16 residues. CDR3 nucleotide sequence: TGCGCCAGCAGCCAAGATCTTGGGCAGGGTCCTTCGGGCTACACCTTC. Translated: CASSQDLGQGPSGYTF.

This clonotype was seen a handful of times. The chain combines TRBV12-5 with TRBJ2-2, with D possibly being TRBD2 (5 bases). This CDR3 region has 14 residues. Germline CDR1 is LGHNT and CDR2 is FRNRAP. V was trimmed by 3 bases and J by 4 bases, leaving 9 bases between them. CDR3 region: CASGFEGTTGELFF. The CDR3 DNA reads as TGTGCTAGTGGTTTCGAGGGAACCACCGGGGAGCTGTTTTTT.

J is TRBJ2-5 and V is TRBV7-9; 8 positions match TRBD2. Germline values: CDR1 SEHNR, CDR2 FQNEAQ (reference sequence). Losses at the gene ends were 2 bases for V and 2 bases for J; bases not matched to a gene: 7. The CDR3 sequence is 16 residues long. DNA for the CDR3: TGTGCCAGCAGCTTATTACGGGGGGGGGAGCAAGAGACCCAGTACTTC. This encodes CASSLLRGGEQETQYF.

The chain is built from TRBV13 and TRBJ1-2; D unclear. The CDR3 runs to 14 residues. Germline V gene data show CDR1 as PRHDT and CDR2 as FYEKMQ (reference sequence). Trimming pared 5 bases from V and 7 bases from J, leaving 17 bases between. The DNA of the CDR3 is TGTGCCAGCAGCCCCCAGCGAAGGGTGGGTGGCTACACCTTC. It encodes CASSPQRRVGGYTF. Based on the CDR3 plus reference TRBV13 and TRBJ1-2, the full variable domain is AAGVIQSPRHLIKEKRETATLKCYPIPRHDTVYWYQQGPGQDPQFLISFYEKMQSDKGSIPDRFSAQQFSDYHSELNMSSLELGDSALYFCASSPQRRVGGYTFGSGTRLTVV.

This clonotype has a count of ten or more. This rearrangement joins TRBV6-1 to TRBJ2-7; 7 bases match TRBD1. Germline values: CDR1 MNHNS, CDR2 SASEGT. Unmatched junction bases numbered 11, after V lost 5 bases and J lost 4 bases. This CDR3 comprises 15 residues. The CDR3 loop is CASSLRTGAGYEQYV. The CDR3 nucleotides are TGTGCCAGCAGTCTAAGGACAGGCGCGGGTTACGAGCAGTACGTC.

The rearrangement uses TRBV6-2 or TRBV6-3 and TRBJ2-3, with 8 bases lining up with TRBD2. This CDR3 is built from 14 residues. Trimming removed 7 bases from V and 5 bases from J; junction bases left unmatched: 8. Germline V gene lookup returns CDR1 MNHEY and CDR2 SVGEGT. The CDR3, as DNA: TGTGCCAGCAAAACCGGGACTAGTCGAGATACGCAGTATTTT. Its translation: CASKTGTSRDTQYF.

This clonotype was picked up many times. This rearrangement joins TRBV7-8 to TRBJ2-2; D may be TRBD1 or TRBD2 (5 bases each). The CDR3 runs 17 residues. Germline loops: CDR1 SGHVS, CDR2 FQNEAQ. V was shortened by 4 bases and J by 1 base, with 16 bases between the two germline ends. CDR3 sequence reads: CASSSRPGRMNTGELFF. The CDR3, as DNA: TGTGCCAGCAGCTCCCGGCCGGGACGGATGAACACCGGGGAGCTGTTTTTT.

This clonotype came up many times. The gene calls are TRBV12-3 or TRBV12-4 and TRBJ1-2; no clear D gene. The ends were cut back, 8 bases at V and 4 bases at J, with 20 bases in the middle. The CDR3 sequence is 15 residues long. The CDR3 sequence is CASSPGSPSVYGYTF. CDR3 in DNA: TGTGCCAGCTCTCCGGGAAGCCCGAGTGTCTATGGCTACACCTTC.

This clonotype was recorded a few times. DNA for the CDR3: TGTGCCAGCAGTCCCTGGACAGGGCCGAGGAGCACAGATACGCAGTATTTT. It is translated as CASSPWTGPRSTDTQYF. The rearrangement uses TRBV27 and TRBJ2-3; TRBD1 aligns across 8 bases. Trimming cost V 5 bases and J 0 bases; bases outside gene matches: 10. Germline loops: CDR1 MNHEY, CDR2 SMNVEV (reference sequence). The CDR3 spans 17 residues.